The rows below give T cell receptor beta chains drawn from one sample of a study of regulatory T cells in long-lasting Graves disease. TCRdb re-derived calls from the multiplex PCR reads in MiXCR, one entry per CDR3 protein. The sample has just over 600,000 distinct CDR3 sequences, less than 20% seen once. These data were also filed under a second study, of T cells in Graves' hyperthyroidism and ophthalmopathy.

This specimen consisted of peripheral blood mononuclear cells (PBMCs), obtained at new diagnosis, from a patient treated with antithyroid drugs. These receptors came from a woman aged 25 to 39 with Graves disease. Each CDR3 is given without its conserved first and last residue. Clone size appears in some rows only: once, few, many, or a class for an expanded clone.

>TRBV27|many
ASSLSMGGDYGYT
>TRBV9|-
ASSVQGGSYEQY
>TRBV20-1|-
SARPALSAINYGYT
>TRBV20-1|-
SGKDPGLVPETQY
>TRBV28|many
ASRKSDRSWAF
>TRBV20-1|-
GIRGPDAGLMNEQF
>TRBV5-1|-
ASSAGLAYEQY
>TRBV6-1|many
ASIPEVGYRFAF
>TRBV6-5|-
ASSFGTPFWNTIY
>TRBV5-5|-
ASSHASSYEQY
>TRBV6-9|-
ASSSHREDLGNTIY
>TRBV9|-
ASSTPRTSGSGELF
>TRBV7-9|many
ASSLVSSEQY
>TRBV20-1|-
SASALGTNSPLH
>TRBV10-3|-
AIRWASYNEQF
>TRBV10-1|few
AITLKGSRPYNEQF
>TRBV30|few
AWIQSTGELF
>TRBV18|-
ASSTLGAGGETQY
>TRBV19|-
ASSRGLADPYEQY
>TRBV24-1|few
ATSEWISGANVLT
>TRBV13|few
ASSLGDGHTYEQY
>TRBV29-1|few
SVDAGQGGLGRDTQY
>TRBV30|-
AWSDRLNTEAF
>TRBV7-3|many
ASSLNLGQGGTQY
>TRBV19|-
ASSTIDTPEQY
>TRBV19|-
ASSKGTVPEAQY
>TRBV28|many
ASSLNPSGWKQY